This record concerns one T cell receptor (beta chain) sequence. The sample is drawn from a study of blood T cell repertoires in COVID-19. Study context: Specimens from acute and convalescent COVID-19 originated in the United States, Italy and Spain. PBMCs, B-cell-depleted T cells, or T cells provided the cDNA or gDNA that made up the material.

The Seattle site enrolled patients during active infection and followed them longitudinally. As handled by the study authors: By means of reference gene primer amplification, nucleated cell counts were estimated. Data came from immunoSEQ multiplex PCR; TCRdb stores just in-frame clones and leaves some out. V, J and clone size derive from that table, while D and trimming were established from the DNA sequence. The sample gives under 200,000 clones, around 76% of which show up once; 7.8% is in the top ten. This TCR was sampled from a woman aged 55-75 years with COVID-19, enrolled during active disease. Sequencing was done on a sample of peripheral blood.

For the CDR3, the DNA is TGTGCCAGCAGTTCCGCAGGGTTGGGCTACACCTTC. This codes for CASSSAGLGYTF. The chain recombines TRBV27 with TRBJ1-2, with D maybe TRBD1 (5 bases). The CDR3 extends over 12 amino acids. Germline CDR1 and CDR2: MNHEY and SMNVEV (reference sequence). Trimming shortened V by 4 bases and J by 8 bases, and 11 bases separated the two germline ends.